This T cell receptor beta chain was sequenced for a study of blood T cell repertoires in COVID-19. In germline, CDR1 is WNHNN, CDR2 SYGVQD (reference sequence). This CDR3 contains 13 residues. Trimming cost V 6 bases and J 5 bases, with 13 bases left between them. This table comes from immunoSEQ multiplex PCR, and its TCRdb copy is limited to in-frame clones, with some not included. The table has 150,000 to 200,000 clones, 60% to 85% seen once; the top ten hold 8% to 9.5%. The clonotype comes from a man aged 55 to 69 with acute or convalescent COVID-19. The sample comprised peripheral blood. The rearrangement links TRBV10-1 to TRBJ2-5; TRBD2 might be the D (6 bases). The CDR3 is CASSGGPIETQYF. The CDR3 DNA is TGCGCCAGCAGCGGGGGTCCGATCGAGACCCAGTACTTC.